The rows below give T cell receptor beta chains drawn from one sample of a study of shared clonotypes between healthy human individuals. The assay was immunoSEQ multiplex PCR, and TCRdb's table has in-frame clones only and misses some. The table lists over a million clones, about 98.5% of them singletons. Sequencing used naive CD4+ T cells sorted from blood. Receptors were obtained from a young man in good health. Each CDR3 is given with its conserved first and last residue. The order of the fields is V gene, clone size, J gene, D gene, CDR3 protein, CDR3 DNA. A D gene is named only where the DNA matches it firmly. Where a row states a size, it is once, few, many or the class of an expanded clone; other rows omit it.

>TRBV28|once|TRBJ2-7|NA
CASRHRTYEQYF
TGTGCCAGCAGACATAGAACCTACGAGCAGTACTTC
>TRBV7-2|NA|TRBJ2-3|TRBD2
CASSLRPSGSTDTQYF
TGTGCCAGCAGCTTAAGGCCTAGCGGAAGCACAGATACGCAGTATTTT
>TRBV9|NA|TRBJ2-7|TRBD1
CASSVGQGGISEQYF
TGTGCCAGCAGCGTAGGACAGGGCGGTATCTCCGAGCAGTACTTC
>TRBV5-1|NA|TRBJ1-5|TRBD1
CASSYGTDLRQPQHF
TGCGCCAGCAGCTATGGGACAGACCTCCGTCAGCCCCAGCATTTT
>TRBV19|NA|TRBJ2-1|NA
CASSMAVGQGSYNEQFF
TGTGCCAGTAGTATGGCAGTGGGACAAGGCTCCTACAATGAGCAGTTCTTC
>TRBV9|NA|TRBJ2-1|NA
CASSQLYNEQFF
TGTGCCAGCAGCCAGTTATACAATGAGCAGTTCTTC
>TRBV6-9|NA|TRBJ2-7|NA
CASSYPPNEQYF
TGTGCCAGCAGTTACCCTCCCAACGAGCAGTACTTC
>TRBV28|NA|TRBJ2-3|NA
CASSWGSDTQYF
TGTGCCAGCAGTTGGGGTTCAGATACGCAGTATTTT
>TRBV18|NA|TRBJ1-1|NA
CASSPEGNTEAFF
TGTGCCAGCTCACCGGAGGGGAACACTGAAGCTTTCTTT
>TRBV5-6|NA|TRBJ2-7|TRBD1
CASSLPGQGTYEQYF
TGTGCCAGCAGCTTGCCGGGACAGGGGACCTACGAGCAGTACTTC
>TRBV5-1|NA|TRBJ2-4|NA
CASSSVRGEDIQYF
TGCGCCAGCAGCTCCGTTCGAGGCGAGGACATTCAGTACTTC
>TRBV6-4|NA|TRBJ2-1|TRBD2
CASRPGLAINEQFF
TGTGCCAGCAGGCCGGGACTAGCGATTAATGAGCAGTTCTTC
>TRBV2|NA|TRBJ2-5|NA
CASRDGPGTQYF
TGTGCCAGCAGGGACGGACCGGGGACCCAGTACTTC
>TRBV19|NA|TRBJ2-6|NA
CASSMGAAGANVLTF
TGTGCCAGTAGTATGGGGGCCGCCGGGGCCAACGTCCTGACTTTC
>TRBV18|NA|TRBJ1-5|NA
CASSPTDSNQPQHF
TGTGCCAGCTCACCGACAGATAGCAATCAGCCCCAGCATTTT
>TRBV7-2|NA|TRBJ1-1|NA
CASSLGALMNTEAFF
TGTGCCAGCAGCTTAGGGGCACTCATGAACACTGAAGCTTTCTTT
>TRBV5-1|NA|TRBJ1-1|TRBD1
CASSATGGTEAFF
TGCGCCAGCAGCGCAACAGGGGGCACTGAAGCTTTCTTT
>TRBV5-1|NA|TRBJ1-1|TRBD1
CASSVRGHQNTEAFF
TGCGCCAGCAGCGTCAGGGGGCACCAGAACACTGAAGCTTTCTTT
>TRBV10-3|NA|TRBJ2-1|NA
CAISGRLDNEQFF
TGTGCCATCAGTGGTCGTTTAGACAATGAGCAGTTCTTC
>TRBV28|NA|TRBJ1-3|TRBD1
CASSVISPGQGSLGNTIYF
TGTGCCAGCAGCGTTATATCCCCAGGACAGGGAAGTTTAGGAAACACCATATATTTT
>TRBV15|NA|TRBJ1-2|NA
CATSRDPSGYTF
TGTGCCACCAGCAGAGATCCATCTGGCTACACCTTC
>TRBV6-5|NA|TRBJ1-1|NA
CASSFKVALTEAFF
TGTGCCAGCAGTTTTAAAGTGGCACTCACTGAAGCTTTCTTT